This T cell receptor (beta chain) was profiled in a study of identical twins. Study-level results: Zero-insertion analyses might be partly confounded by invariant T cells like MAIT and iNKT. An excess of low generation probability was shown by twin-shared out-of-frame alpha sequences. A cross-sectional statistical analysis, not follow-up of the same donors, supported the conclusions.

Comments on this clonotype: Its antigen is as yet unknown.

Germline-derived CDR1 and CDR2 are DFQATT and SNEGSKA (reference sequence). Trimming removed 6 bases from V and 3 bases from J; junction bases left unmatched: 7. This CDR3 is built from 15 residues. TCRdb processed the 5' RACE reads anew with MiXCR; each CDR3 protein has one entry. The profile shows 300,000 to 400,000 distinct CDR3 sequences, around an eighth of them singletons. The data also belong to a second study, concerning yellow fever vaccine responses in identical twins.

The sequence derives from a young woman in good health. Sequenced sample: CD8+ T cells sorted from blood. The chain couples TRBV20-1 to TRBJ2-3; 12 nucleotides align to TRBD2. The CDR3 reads CSARQTSGGTDTQYF. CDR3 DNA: TGCAGTGCCCGACAGACTAGCGGGGGAACAGATACGCAGTATTTT.